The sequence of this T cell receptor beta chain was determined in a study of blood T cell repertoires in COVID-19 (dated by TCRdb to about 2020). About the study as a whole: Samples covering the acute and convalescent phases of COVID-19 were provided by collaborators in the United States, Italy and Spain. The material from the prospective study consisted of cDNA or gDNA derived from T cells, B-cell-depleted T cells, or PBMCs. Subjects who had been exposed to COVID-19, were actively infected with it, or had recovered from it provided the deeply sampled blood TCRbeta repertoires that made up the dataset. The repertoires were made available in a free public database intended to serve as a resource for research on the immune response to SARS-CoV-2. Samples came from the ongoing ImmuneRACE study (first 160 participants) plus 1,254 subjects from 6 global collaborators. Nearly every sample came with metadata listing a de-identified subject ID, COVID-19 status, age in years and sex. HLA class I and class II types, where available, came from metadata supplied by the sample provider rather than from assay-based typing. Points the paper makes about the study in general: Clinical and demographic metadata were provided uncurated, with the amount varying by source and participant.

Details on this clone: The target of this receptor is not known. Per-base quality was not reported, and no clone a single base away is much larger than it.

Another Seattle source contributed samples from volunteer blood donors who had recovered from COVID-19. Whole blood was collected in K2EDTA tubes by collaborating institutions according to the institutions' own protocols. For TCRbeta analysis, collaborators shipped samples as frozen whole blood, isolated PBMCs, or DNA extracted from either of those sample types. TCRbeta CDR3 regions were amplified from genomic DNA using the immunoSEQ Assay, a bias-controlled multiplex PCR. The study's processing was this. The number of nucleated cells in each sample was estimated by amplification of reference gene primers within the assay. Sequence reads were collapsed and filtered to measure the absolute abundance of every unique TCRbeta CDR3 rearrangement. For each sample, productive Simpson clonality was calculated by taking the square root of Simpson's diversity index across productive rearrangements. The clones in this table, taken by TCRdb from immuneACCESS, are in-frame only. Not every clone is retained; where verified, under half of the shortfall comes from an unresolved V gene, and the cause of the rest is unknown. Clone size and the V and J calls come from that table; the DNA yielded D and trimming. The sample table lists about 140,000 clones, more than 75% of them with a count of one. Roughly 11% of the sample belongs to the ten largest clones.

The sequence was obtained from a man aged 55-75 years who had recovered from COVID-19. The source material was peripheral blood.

The bases read TGTGCCTGGAGTAGTAGTGGAAACACCATATATTTT. This codes for CAWSSSGNTIYF. This receptor chain uses TRBV30 and TRBJ1-3; a confident D gene designation cannot be given. Per the germline V gene (reference sequence), GTSNPN is the CDR1 and SVGIG is the CDR2. The CDR3 contains 12 residues, cysteine and phenylalanine counted. CDR3 DNA only is kept here, 36 bases in frame from base 1. V lost 2 bases and J lost 3 bases; the stretch between them is 5 bases long.